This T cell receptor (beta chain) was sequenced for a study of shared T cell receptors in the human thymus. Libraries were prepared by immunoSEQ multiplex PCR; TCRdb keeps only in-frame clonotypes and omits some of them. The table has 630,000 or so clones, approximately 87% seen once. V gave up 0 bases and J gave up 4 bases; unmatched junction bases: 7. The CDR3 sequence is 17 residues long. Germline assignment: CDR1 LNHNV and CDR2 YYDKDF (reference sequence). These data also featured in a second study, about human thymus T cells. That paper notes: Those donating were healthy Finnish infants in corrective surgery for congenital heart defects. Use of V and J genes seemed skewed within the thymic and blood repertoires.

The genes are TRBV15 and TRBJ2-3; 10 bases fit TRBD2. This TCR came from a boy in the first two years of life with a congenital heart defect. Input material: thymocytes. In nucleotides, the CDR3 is TGTGCCACCAGCAGAGACGGGAGCGGGGGGGATGCAGATACGCAGTATTTT. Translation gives CATSRDGSGGDADTQYF. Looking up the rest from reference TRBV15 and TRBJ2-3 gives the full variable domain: DAMVIQNPRYQVTQFGKPVTLSCSQTLNHNVMYWYQQKSSQAPKLLFHYYDKDFNNEADTPDNFQSRRPNTSFCFLDIRSPGLGDTAMYLCATSRDGSGGDADTQYFGPGTRLTVL.